The rows below give T cell receptor beta chains drawn from one sample of a study of regulatory and conventional T cells in RAG deficiency. Sequencing used immunoSEQ multiplex PCR; TCRdb keeps in-frame clones, though not all of them. This repertoire shows roughly 30,000 clones, about 96% found once; its top ten account for about 0.36%. This sample also appeared in a second study, on regulatory T cells.

What was sequenced was CD25- CD4+ T cells sorted from blood. The receptors stem from a human donor in good health. Both conserved end residues are part of each CDR3. The order of the fields is clone size, D gene, V gene, J gene, CDR3 DNA, CDR3 protein. D genes are given only for firm matches. Not all rows give a size; the values are once, few, many and, for expanded clones, a class.

clone_size: NA; d_call: NA; v_call: TRBV5-5; j_call: TRBJ1-1; cdr3_nt: TGTGCCAGCAGCTTGCAGGTTAGTCAGTCGAACACTGAAGCTTTCTTT; cdr3_aa: CASSLQVSQSNTEAFF
clone_size: once; d_call: TRBD2; v_call: TRBV6-5; j_call: TRBJ2-7; cdr3_nt: TGTGCCAGCAGTCGGGAGGTTTCCTACGAGCAGTACTTC; cdr3_aa: CASSREVSYEQYF
clone_size: once; d_call: NA; v_call: TRBV11-2; j_call: TRBJ2-5; cdr3_nt: TGTGCCAGCAGCTTATCCCGGGAGACCCAGTACTTC; cdr3_aa: CASSLSRETQYF
clone_size: NA; d_call: NA; v_call: TRBV18; j_call: TRBJ1-4; cdr3_nt: TGTGCCAGCTCACCACGGGGCACCCTTGGGAATGAAAAACTGTTTTTT; cdr3_aa: CASSPRGTLGNEKLFF
clone_size: NA; d_call: TRBD1; v_call: TRBV25-1; j_call: TRBJ2-7; cdr3_nt: TGTGCCAGCAGTGAATCGGGGACAGTCCTGGGCTACGAGCAGTACTTC; cdr3_aa: CASSESGTVLGYEQYF
clone_size: once; d_call: NA; v_call: TRBV27; j_call: TRBJ2-3; cdr3_nt: TGTGCCAGCAGTTTTCGGAGCACAGATACGCAGTATTTT; cdr3_aa: CASSFRSTDTQYF
clone_size: NA; d_call: NA; v_call: TRBV6-6; j_call: TRBJ1-2; cdr3_nt: TGTGCCAGCAGTTACTTCTCCTTTGGGCAGAACTATGGCTACACCTTC; cdr3_aa: CASSYFSFGQNYGYTF
clone_size: once; d_call: NA; v_call: TRBV5-4; j_call: TRBJ2-7; cdr3_nt: TGTGCCAGCAGCGTCGATAGTTTAGATCGCGAGCAGTACTTC; cdr3_aa: CASSVDSLDREQYF
clone_size: NA; d_call: TRBD1; v_call: TRBV6-5; j_call: TRBJ1-4; cdr3_nt: TGTGCCAGCAGCTCCACGGAGGACAGGGGGGAAAAACTGTTTTTT; cdr3_aa: CASSSTEDRGEKLFF
clone_size: NA; d_call: TRBD1; v_call: TRBV7-9; j_call: TRBJ2-7; cdr3_nt: TGTGCCAGCAGCTGGCAGGACAGGGTCGCCTACGAGCAGTACTTC; cdr3_aa: CASSWQDRVAYEQYF
clone_size: NA; d_call: NA; v_call: TRBV7-9; j_call: TRBJ1-4; cdr3_nt: TGTGCCAGCAGCTCAAACAGGGATACTAATGAAAAACTGTTTTTT; cdr3_aa: CASSSNRDTNEKLFF
clone_size: NA; d_call: TRBD2; v_call: TRBV4-2; j_call: TRBJ2-5; cdr3_nt: TGTGCCAGCAGCCAAGATCCTAGCGGGGGGGCAGAGACCCAGTACTTC; cdr3_aa: CASSQDPSGGAETQYF
clone_size: NA; d_call: NA; v_call: TRBV9; j_call: TRBJ2-3; cdr3_nt: TGTGCCAGCAGCGTATCAGTTGCTCCAGGGGATACGCAGTATTTT; cdr3_aa: CASSVSVAPGDTQYF
clone_size: NA; d_call: TRBD2; v_call: TRBV5-5; j_call: TRBJ2-7; cdr3_nt: TGTGCCAGCAGTTTGACTAGCGGGTCTCACTACGAGCAGTACTTC; cdr3_aa: CASSLTSGSHYEQYF
clone_size: NA; d_call: NA; v_call: TRBV4-1; j_call: TRBJ2-7; cdr3_nt: TGCGCCAGCAGCCAAGATCGTTATAAGGGGTCGATCCACGAGCAGTACTTC; cdr3_aa: CASSQDRYKGSIHEQYF
clone_size: NA; d_call: TRBD1; v_call: TRBV30; j_call: TRBJ1-2; cdr3_nt: TGTGCCTGGAGCGATACGACAGGGCCGTCTAACTATGGCTACACCTTC; cdr3_aa: CAWSDTTGPSNYGYTF
clone_size: NA; d_call: NA; v_call: TRBV25-1; j_call: TRBJ1-2; cdr3_nt: TGTGCCAGCAGTGGAACCGAGTATGGCTACACCTTC; cdr3_aa: CASSGTEYGYTF
clone_size: NA; d_call: NA; v_call: TRBV20-1; j_call: TRBJ1-2; cdr3_nt: TGCAGTGCTAGAGTACAATATGGCTACACCTTC; cdr3_aa: CSARVQYGYTF
clone_size: once; d_call: NA; v_call: TRBV6-6; j_call: TRBJ1-1; cdr3_nt: TGTGCCAGCATACTACAGGGCAGCACTGAAGCTTTCTTT; cdr3_aa: CASILQGSTEAFF
clone_size: NA; d_call: TRBD2; v_call: TRBV5-1; j_call: TRBJ2-1; cdr3_nt: TGCGCCAGCAGCGTAACTAGCGGGGGGGCCCACAATGAGCAGTTCTTC; cdr3_aa: CASSVTSGGAHNEQFF
clone_size: once; d_call: NA; v_call: TRBV15; j_call: TRBJ1-1; cdr3_nt: TGTGCCACCAGCAGAGATCGGGGGAGAGCTTTCTTT; cdr3_aa: CATSRDRGRAFF
clone_size: once; d_call: TRBD2; v_call: TRBV4-3; j_call: TRBJ2-1; cdr3_nt: TGCGCCAGCAGCCAAGCACGCGGGAGGGCCCTCAATGAGCAGTTCTTC; cdr3_aa: CASSQARGRALNEQFF
clone_size: NA; d_call: TRBD1; v_call: TRBV10-1; j_call: TRBJ1-6; cdr3_nt: TGCGCCAGCAGGACCGGGACAGGGGCCAATTCACCCCTCCACTTT; cdr3_aa: CASRTGTGANSPLHF
clone_size: NA; d_call: TRBD1; v_call: TRBV7-2; j_call: TRBJ1-1; cdr3_nt: TGTGCCAGCAGCCCGCAGGGGGCGCCCACTGAAGCTTTCTTT; cdr3_aa: CASSPQGAPTEAFF
clone_size: NA; d_call: TRBD1; v_call: TRBV30; j_call: TRBJ2-7; cdr3_nt: TGTGCCTGGAGCAGGGACAGGGAATACGAGCAGTACTTC; cdr3_aa: CAWSRDREYEQYF
clone_size: NA; d_call: TRBD2; v_call: TRBV11-1; j_call: TRBJ2-1; cdr3_nt: TGTGCCAGCAGCCATCCGGGGGGGGCCACCGACGGTGAGCAGTTCTTC; cdr3_aa: CASSHPGGATDGEQFF